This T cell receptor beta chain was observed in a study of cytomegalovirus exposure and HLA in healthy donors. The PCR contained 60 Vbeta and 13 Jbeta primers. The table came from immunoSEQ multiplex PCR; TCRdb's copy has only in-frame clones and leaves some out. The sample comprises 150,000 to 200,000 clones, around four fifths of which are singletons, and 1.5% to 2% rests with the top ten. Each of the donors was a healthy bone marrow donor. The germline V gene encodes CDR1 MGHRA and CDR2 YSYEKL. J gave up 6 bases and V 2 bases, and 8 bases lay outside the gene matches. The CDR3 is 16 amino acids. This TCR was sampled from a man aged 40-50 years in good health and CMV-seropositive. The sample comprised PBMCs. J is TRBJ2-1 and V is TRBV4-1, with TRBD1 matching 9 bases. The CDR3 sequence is CASSQRSGTGSNEQFF. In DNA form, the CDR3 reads TGCGCCAGCAGCCAAAGATCCGGGACAGGGAGCAATGAGCAGTTCTTC.